Sequencing of this TCR beta chain was carried out in a study of graft-versus-host responses after intestinal transplantation. As for the study in general: Transplantation in recipients was multivisceral, liver-intestinal, or isolated intestinal. All recipients were given anti-thymocyte globulin induction, and tacrolimus and steroids were then administered for roughly 3 years.

General observations from the study: Among recipient marrow samples, GvH clones were found; some appeared first in ileum or blood.

Details on this clone: Its target is unknown.

Libraries were prepared by immunoSEQ multiplex PCR; TCRdb keeps only in-frame clonotypes and omits some of them. This repertoire shows 35,000 to 45,000 clones, more than 85% found once; its top ten account for around 3.6%. In germline, CDR1 is SGDLS, CDR2 YYNGEE. The CDR3 is made up of 17 amino acids. V trimming: 3 bases; J trimming: 5 bases; junction bases outside the gene matches: 11. V is TRBV9 and J is TRBJ2-2; TRBD2 matches at 9 bases. The source was PBMCs, collected 734 days after intestinal transplantation. This sequence was found in a human patient who received an intestinal transplant, so some T cells may come from the graft donor. CDR3 residues: CASSAPSWTSVTGELFF. The CDR3 bases are TGTGCCAGCAGCGCGCCTTCTTGGACTAGCGTAACCGGGGAGCTGTTTTTT.